Shown below are 14 T cell receptor beta chains from a single sample sequenced in a study of CD8+CD57+ T cells in acquired aplastic anemia. The template used for profiling TCR beta VDJ and CDR3 was genomic DNA. TCRdb redid the calling of the reads with MiXCR, one entry per CDR3 protein. The sample shows about 160,000 distinct CDR3 sequences, 45% to 55% of them seen only once. Flow cytometry had shown expanded CD8+CD57+ cells in the patients chosen for sequencing. The sample was sorted CD4+, CD8+, or CD8+CD57+ T cells (not recorded which) from PBMCs. The receptors shown here come from a human donor with aplastic anemia.

This clonotype showed up many times. This chain links TRBV5-4 with TRBJ2-5; D not resolved. The CDR3 consists of 14 residues. Trimming shortened V by 0 bases and J by 5 bases, and 11 bases separated the two germline ends. Germline-derived CDR1 and CDR2 are SGHNT and YYREEE (reference sequence). CDR3 DNA sequence: TGTGCCAGCAGCTTGGTCTATAAGGAGGAGACCCAGTACTTC. Translation: CASSLVYKEETQYF.

This clonotype was seen only once. The V gene is TRBV4-1, the J gene TRBJ2-2; D might be TRBD1 (5 bases). CDR1 is MGHRA, CDR2 YSYEKL, per germline. The CDR3 extends over 12 amino acids. Trimming cost V 5 bases and J 6 bases, with 7 bases left between them. The DNA for the CDR3 is TGCGCCAGCAGCTGGGGCTCCGGGGAGCTGTTTTTT. Its protein product is CASSWGSGELFF.

This sequence joins TRBV4-3 and TRBJ1-2; no clear D gene. Germline V gives CDR1 LGHNA, CDR2 YSLEER. Deletions cut 2 bases from V and 2 bases from J, with 9 bases between. This CDR3 comprises 14 residues. In DNA, the CDR3 is TGCGCCAGCAGCCAAATGACTGGAAACTATGGCTACACCTTC. The encoded protein is CASSQMTGNYGYTF.

As DNA, the CDR3 is TGCAGTGTGGGAGTCTATCCTTACGAGCAGTACTTC. Encoded protein: CSVGVYPYEQYF. This rearrangement joins TRBV20-1 to TRBJ2-7; perhaps TRBD2 as D (5 bases). Germline V gene lookup returns CDR1 DFQATT and CDR2 SNEGSKA (reference sequence). The V and J ends lost 7 bases and 4 bases respectively, with 14 bases between them. This CDR3 is built from 12 residues.

The chain combines TRBV20-1 with TRBJ2-1; TRBD2 matches 16 bases. The ends lost 4 bases at V and 7 bases at J; junction bases unmatched: 13. Germline values: CDR1 DFQATT, CDR2 SNEGSKA (reference sequence). CDR3 size: 18 residues. The CDR3: CSANSDRGLAGGLNEQFF. CDR3 in DNA: TGCAGTGCTAACTCGGACAGGGGACTAGCGGGGGGGCTAAATGAGCAGTTCTTC.

This clonotype was counted ten times or more. The chain recombines TRBV19 with TRBJ1-4; D unclear. The V and J ends lost 7 bases and 8 bases respectively, with 11 bases between them. The germline CDR1 and CDR2 sequences are LNHDA and SQIVND (reference sequence). This CDR3 region has 12 residues. CDR3 in amino acids: CASTPGREKLFF. DNA of the CDR3: TGTGCCAGTACCCCGGGAAGGGAAAAACTGTTTTTT.

In the case of this clonotype: This may be a read error: a much more frequent sequence differs by one nucleotide. The rearrangement links TRBV5-1 to TRBJ2-3, with 7 nucleotides matching TRBD2. Germline CDR1 and CDR2: SGHRS and YFSETQ. This CDR3 is 15 amino acids long. Written as DNA, the CDR3 is TGCGCCGGCAGCTTGGCCGCGGGGGGCACAGATACGCAGTATTTT. It translates to CAGSLAAGGTDTQYF.

This clonotype was recorded many times. The V call is TRBV4-2, the J call TRBJ2-3; TRBD2 matches at 7 bases. CDR1 and CDR2 from the germline V gene are LGHNA and YNFKEQ. The ends lost 3 bases at V and 0 bases at J; junction bases unmatched: 3. The CDR3 runs to 15 residues. The chain's CDR3 is CASSHTSASTDTQYF. The CDR3 DNA reads TGTGCCAGCAGCCACACTAGCGCGAGCACAGATACGCAGTATTTT.

CDR3 nucleotide sequence: TGTGCCAGCAGCCAAGATGCCAGGGCCGGGGGCTACACCTTC. Protein product: CASSQDARAGGYTF. V is TRBV3-1 and J is TRBJ1-2; D is perhaps TRBD1 (5 bases). Germline V CDR1 and CDR2: LGHDT, YNNKEL (reference sequence). The V and J ends lost 0 bases and 8 bases respectively, with 13 bases between them. The CDR3 loop spans 14 amino acids.

This clonotype appeared many times. This rearrangement joins TRBV5-1 to TRBJ2-1, with 8 bases matching TRBD2. Looked up from germline, CDR1 is SGHRS and CDR2 is YFSETQ. The CDR3 is 16 residues long. With 6 bases clipped from V and 5 bases from J, the junction kept 13 bases outside the gene matches. The CDR3, as DNA: TGCGCCAGCACCGTCTTGGCGGGAGGAGCCCACAATGAGCAGTTCTTC. Translation gives CASTVLAGGAHNEQFF.

The chain links TRBV7-8 to TRBJ2-1, with a possible D match to TRBD2 (7 bases). V lost 4 bases to trimming and J lost 6 bases, with 16 bases between them. Germline V gene data show CDR1 as SGHVS and CDR2 as FQNEAQ. The CDR3 consists of 15 residues. CDR3 in amino acids: CASSSLPGGSNEQFF. The CDR3 region has the DNA TGTGCCAGCAGCTCCCTGCCGGGGGGCAGCAATGAGCAGTTCTTC.

CDR3 DNA sequence: TGCAGTGCTAGAGGGGATGGGGGGCCTGATGGCTACACCTTC. Protein sequence: CSARGDGGPDGYTF. The rearrangement joins TRBV20-1 to TRBJ1-2; TRBD1 is a possible D gene (6 bases). Trimming stripped 1 base from V and 6 bases from J, with 15 bases between. The CDR3 covers 14 residues. CDR1 and CDR2 (germline): DFQATT, SNEGSKA (reference sequence).

This sequence joins TRBV5-1 and TRBJ2-3, with D perhaps being TRBD1 or TRBD2 (6 bases each). The V end lost 2 bases, the J end lost 1 base, and 20 bases lay between the germline ends. Germline CDR1 SGHRS, CDR2 YFSETQ. This CDR3 is built from 18 residues. CDR3 region: CASSFLATSGGGTDTQYF. The CDR3 nucleotides read TGCGCCAGCAGCTTTTTAGCGACGTCCGGGGGCGGCACAGATACGCAGTATTTT.

Points on this clonotype: One base away lies a much larger clone, so this may be a sequencing read error. J is TRBJ1-3 and V is TRBV19, with unresolved D. There are 13 residues in the CDR3. Per the germline V gene, CDR1 is LNHDA and CDR2 is SQIVND (reference sequence). The CDR3, as DNA: TGTGACAGTAGCCTTATGGCTGGAAACACCATATATTTT. Its protein is CDSSLMAGNTIYF.